This T cell receptor (beta chain) was captured by sequencing in a study of blood T cell repertoires in COVID-19. Before being deemed recovered, Cohort 3 donors had two negative PCRs, clearance, or symptom resolution. Profiled with immunoSEQ multiplex PCR; TCRdb holds only in-frame clones, not every one. The profile shows over 200,000 clones, 75% to 90% of them singletons. CDR1 is MNHEY and CDR2 is SMNVEV in the germline V gene (reference sequence). The CDR3 runs to 14 residues. V was shortened by 6 bases and J by 6 bases, with 15 bases between the two germline ends. The sequencing input was PBMCs or T cells enriched from blood (not recorded which). The clonotype was recovered from a woman aged 45-59 years who had recovered from COVID-19. The chain has TRBV27 and TRBJ1-5, with D uncertain. The CDR3 sequence is CASSLNGGSQPQHF. CDR3 DNA sequence: TGTGCCAGCAGCTTGAACGGCGGTTCTCAGCCCCAGCATTTT.